These T cell receptor beta chains were read from a single sample in a study of glioma-infiltrating T cells. Each CDR3 protein is one row after TCRdb ran MiXCR on the multiplex PCR reads. The table lists about 94,000 distinct CDR3 sequences, less than 30% of them singletons. Sample: glioma tissue, nonneoplastic brain tissue, or PBMCs (not recorded which). Source of these receptors: a human donor with low-grade glioma or glioblastoma, undergoing nonglioma brain surgery, or in good health (not recorded which). CDR3s include the opening cysteine and the closing phenylalanine or tryptophan. The order of the fields is D gene, clone size, V gene, J gene, CDR3 protein, CDR3 DNA. D genes are given only for firm matches. Expanded clones get a size class; other rows say once, few or many, or leave the size out.

d_call: NA; clone_size: few; v_call: TRBV10-2; j_call: TRBJ1-1; cdr3_aa: CASSESTGRAAFF; cdr3_nt: TGCGCCAGCAGTGAGTCGACGGGTCGTGCGGCTTTCTTT
d_call: NA; clone_size: many; v_call: TRBV20-1; j_call: TRBJ2-3; cdr3_aa: CSAYQGTDTQYF; cdr3_nt: TGCAGTGCCTATCAGGGCACAGATACGCAGTATTTT
d_call: NA; clone_size: few; v_call: TRBV3-1; j_call: TRBJ1-4; cdr3_aa: CASSLRPGEKLFF; cdr3_nt: TGTGCCAGCAGCCTCAGACCAGGTGAAAAACTGTTTTTT
d_call: NA; clone_size: many; v_call: TRBV4-1; j_call: TRBJ2-7; cdr3_aa: CASSQGQSEQYF; cdr3_nt: TGCGCCAGCAGCCAAGGACAGAGCGAGCAGTACTTC
d_call: TRBD1; clone_size: many; v_call: TRBV7-2; j_call: TRBJ2-7; cdr3_aa: CASSLEGQGLREQYF; cdr3_nt: TGTGCCAGCAGCTTAGAAGGACAGGGTCTTCGCGAGCAGTACTTC
d_call: NA; clone_size: few; v_call: TRBV7-9; j_call: TRBJ1-3; cdr3_aa: CASSLVQGGSGNTIYF; cdr3_nt: TGTGCCAGCAGCTTAGTACAGGGAGGTTCCGGAAACACCATATATTTT
d_call: TRBD2; clone_size: NA; v_call: TRBV6-1; j_call: TRBJ2-3; cdr3_aa: CASSWGTSGGALDTQYF; cdr3_nt: TGTGCCAGCAGCTGGGGGACTAGCGGGGGGGCACTAGATACGCAGTATTTT
d_call: TRBD2; clone_size: many; v_call: TRBV2; j_call: TRBJ2-3; cdr3_aa: CASKGLAETDTQYF; cdr3_nt: TGTGCCAGCAAAGGACTAGCGGAGACAGATACGCAGTATTTT
d_call: NA; clone_size: many; v_call: TRBV20-1; j_call: TRBJ1-5; cdr3_aa: CSASSRGITPDKSNQPQHF; cdr3_nt: TGCAGTGCTTCCTCCCGAGGGATCACACCCGACAAGAGCAATCAGCCCCAGCATTTT
d_call: TRBD2; clone_size: many; v_call: TRBV7-2; j_call: TRBJ2-3; cdr3_aa: CASSLAGLAGGPSTDTQYF; cdr3_nt: TGTGCCAGCAGCTTAGCAGGACTAGCGGGGGGTCCCAGCACAGATACGCAGTATTTT
d_call: TRBD2; clone_size: many; v_call: TRBV24-1; j_call: TRBJ2-3; cdr3_aa: CATATSSPDTQYF; cdr3_nt: TGTGCCACCGCGACTAGCTCTCCAGATACGCAGTATTTT
d_call: NA; clone_size: many; v_call: TRBV7-8; j_call: TRBJ1-5; cdr3_aa: CASSFRGQPQHF; cdr3_nt: TGTGCCAGCAGCTTCAGAGGGCAGCCCCAGCATTTT
d_call: NA; clone_size: many; v_call: TRBV2; j_call: TRBJ2-1; cdr3_aa: CASSEGRLIGEQFF; cdr3_nt: TGTGCCAGCAGTGAGGGGAGGCTAATTGGAGAGCAGTTCTTC
d_call: TRBD1; clone_size: few; v_call: TRBV7-9; j_call: TRBJ1-6; cdr3_aa: CASSHNRGGEPLHF; cdr3_nt: TGTGCCAGCAGCCACAACAGGGGAGGCGAACCCCTCCACTTT
d_call: NA; clone_size: once; v_call: TRBV3-1; j_call: TRBJ2-5; cdr3_aa: CASSQGRAMWKTQYF; cdr3_nt: TGTGCCAGCAGCCAAGGGCGGGCCATGTGGAAGACCCAGTACTTC
d_call: TRBD2; clone_size: NA; v_call: TRBV28; j_call: TRBJ2-5; cdr3_aa: CASRLAGFQETQYF; cdr3_nt: TGTGCCAGCAGACTAGCGGGCTTCCAAGAGACCCAGTACTTC
d_call: NA; clone_size: many; v_call: TRBV20-1; j_call: TRBJ1-1; cdr3_aa: CSALAGRLNTEAFF; cdr3_nt: TGCAGTGCCTTAGCGGGACGGCTGAACACTGAAGCTTTCTTT
d_call: NA; clone_size: many; v_call: TRBV20-1; j_call: TRBJ2-5; cdr3_aa: CSASSRETQYF; cdr3_nt: TGCAGTGCTAGCAGTCGGGAGACCCAGTACTTC
d_call: NA; clone_size: many; v_call: TRBV2; j_call: TRBJ1-2; cdr3_aa: CASSHRAIESYTF; cdr3_nt: TGTGCCAGCTCACACAGGGCCATTGAGAGCTACACCTTC
d_call: TRBD2; clone_size: many; v_call: TRBV19; j_call: TRBJ2-5; cdr3_aa: CASSGTSRQETQYF; cdr3_nt: TGTGCCAGTAGCGGGACTAGCAGACAAGAGACCCAGTACTTC
d_call: TRBD1; clone_size: many; v_call: TRBV20-1; j_call: TRBJ1-5; cdr3_aa: CSAKGGQGSNQPQHF; cdr3_nt: TGCAGTGCTAAGGGGGGACAGGGGAGTAATCAGCCCCAGCATTTT
d_call: NA; clone_size: NA; v_call: TRBV11-1; j_call: TRBJ2-1; cdr3_aa: CASRRGGAGNEQFF; cdr3_nt: TGTGCCAGCAGACGAGGGGGGGCCGGGAATGAGCAGTTCTTC
d_call: NA; clone_size: few; v_call: TRBV29-1; j_call: TRBJ1-1; cdr3_aa: CSGGNTEAFF; cdr3_nt: TGCAGCGGAGGGAACACTGAAGCTTTCTTT
d_call: NA; clone_size: NA; v_call: TRBV30; j_call: TRBJ1-1; cdr3_aa: CAWSIDGYTEAFF; cdr3_nt: TGTGCCTGGAGTATCGACGGCTACACTGAAGCTTTCTTT
d_call: NA; clone_size: many; v_call: TRBV20-1; j_call: TRBJ2-7; cdr3_aa: CSAIGWGPEQYF; cdr3_nt: TGCAGTGCTATCGGCTGGGGGCCCGAGCAGTACTTC
d_call: TRBD2; clone_size: few; v_call: TRBV24-1; j_call: TRBJ2-1; cdr3_aa: CATKSGGAGEQFF; cdr3_nt: TGTGCCACCAAGAGCGGGGGGGCCGGTGAGCAGTTCTTC
d_call: TRBD1; clone_size: many; v_call: TRBV20-1; j_call: TRBJ2-5; cdr3_aa: CSAPAPGQGRKETQYF; cdr3_nt: TGCAGTGCACCCGCACCGGGACAGGGTCGGAAAGAGACCCAGTACTTC
d_call: NA; clone_size: many; v_call: TRBV2; j_call: TRBJ2-1; cdr3_aa: CASSESGFFYNEQFF; cdr3_nt: TGTGCCAGCAGTGAATCTGGGTTCTTCTACAATGAGCAGTTCTTC
d_call: TRBD2; clone_size: NA; v_call: TRBV20-1; j_call: TRBJ2-1; cdr3_aa: CSARVLAGMGEQFF; cdr3_nt: TGCAGTGCTAGGGTACTAGCGGGAATGGGGGAGCAGTTCTTC
d_call: NA; clone_size: many; v_call: TRBV2; j_call: TRBJ1-2; cdr3_aa: CASGRGTELQGGYTF; cdr3_nt: TGTGCCAGCGGGAGAGGGACTGAACTACAGGGTGGCTACACCTTC
d_call: TRBD2; clone_size: NA; v_call: TRBV6-6; j_call: TRBJ2-3; cdr3_aa: CASSGGTSGRTDTQYF; cdr3_nt: TGCGCCAGCAGCGGGGGGACTAGCGGGAGGACAGATACGCAGTATTTT
d_call: TRBD1; clone_size: NA; v_call: TRBV6-6; j_call: TRBJ2-1; cdr3_aa: CASSYPRTGGKVQFF; cdr3_nt: TGTGCCAGCAGTTATCCCCGGACAGGGGGGAAGGTGCAGTTCTTC
d_call: NA; clone_size: NA; v_call: TRBV6-1; j_call: TRBJ1-2; cdr3_aa: CAISEGTYDYTF; cdr3_nt: TGTGCCATCAGTGAGGGGACATATGACTACACCTTC
d_call: NA; clone_size: once; v_call: TRBV7-4; j_call: TRBJ1-5; cdr3_aa: CASSPGTPSSQPQHF; cdr3_nt: TGTGCCAGCAGCCCCGGGACCCCTAGCAGTCAGCCCCAGCATTTT
d_call: TRBD2; clone_size: NA; v_call: TRBV14; j_call: TRBJ2-3; cdr3_aa: CASSQRKLAGVPDTQYF; cdr3_nt: TGTGCCAGCAGCCAAAGAAAACTAGCGGGAGTCCCAGATACGCAGTATTTT
d_call: NA; clone_size: many; v_call: TRBV4-1; j_call: TRBJ2-6; cdr3_aa: CASSQTDRPGSGANVLTF; cdr3_nt: TGCGCCAGCAGCCAAACGGACCGTCCTGGCTCTGGGGCCAACGTCCTGACTTTC
d_call: TRBD1; clone_size: few; v_call: TRBV30; j_call: TRBJ1-2; cdr3_aa: CASSRDRPYGYTF; cdr3_nt: TGTGCCTCTTCCCGGGACAGACCCTATGGCTACACCTTC
d_call: NA; clone_size: medium-sized; v_call: TRBV27; j_call: TRBJ1-1; cdr3_aa: CASRRSSNTEAFF; cdr3_nt: TGTGCCAGCAGGAGATCATCGAACACTGAAGCTTTCTTT
d_call: TRBD2; clone_size: many; v_call: TRBV6-1; j_call: TRBJ2-1; cdr3_aa: CASALRTSGGNEQFF; cdr3_nt: TGTGCCTCAGCCTTGCGGACTAGCGGTGGAAATGAGCAGTTCTTC
d_call: TRBD1; clone_size: many; v_call: TRBV6-1; j_call: TRBJ1-3; cdr3_aa: CASSRTGGNTIYF; cdr3_nt: TGTGCCAGCAGCAGGACAGGTGGAAACACCATATATTTT
d_call: TRBD1; clone_size: many; v_call: TRBV27; j_call: TRBJ1-2; cdr3_aa: CASRLNGDRVGGYTF; cdr3_nt: TGTGCCAGCAGACTCAATGGGGACAGGGTCGGAGGCTACACCTTC
d_call: NA; clone_size: many; v_call: TRBV20-1; j_call: TRBJ1-1; cdr3_aa: CSARDWSRGRNTEAFF; cdr3_nt: TGCAGTGCTAGAGATTGGTCGAGGGGGAGAAACACTGAAGCTTTCTTT
d_call: NA; clone_size: many; v_call: TRBV27; j_call: TRBJ2-7; cdr3_aa: CASRGLGEQYF; cdr3_nt: TGTGCCAGCCGAGGGTTAGGGGAGCAGTACTTC
d_call: NA; clone_size: many; v_call: TRBV2; j_call: TRBJ1-4; cdr3_aa: CASIMDSSNEKLFF; cdr3_nt: TGTGCCAGCATTATGGACAGTTCTAATGAAAAACTGTTTTTT
d_call: TRBD2; clone_size: few; v_call: TRBV27; j_call: TRBJ2-7; cdr3_aa: CASSLEGGPSYEQYF; cdr3_nt: TGTGCCAGCAGTTTAGAGGGAGGGCCATCCTACGAGCAGTACTTC
d_call: TRBD1; clone_size: NA; v_call: TRBV3-1; j_call: TRBJ2-1; cdr3_aa: CASSRDRGPTNEQFF; cdr3_nt: TGTGCCAGCAGCCGGGACAGGGGCCCTACCAATGAGCAGTTCTTC
d_call: NA; clone_size: many; v_call: TRBV4-1; j_call: TRBJ2-6; cdr3_aa: CASRGMGTGANVLTF; cdr3_nt: TGCGCCAGCAGAGGGATGGGGACTGGGGCCAACGTCCTGACTTTC